The 30 T cell receptor beta chains in this list originate from one sample, sequenced in a study of T cells in women clearing cervical HPV infection. Profiled with immunoSEQ multiplex PCR; TCRdb holds only in-frame clones, not every one. The table for this sample gives fewer than 40,000 clones. What was sequenced was blood buffy coat. These receptors came from a woman between 18 and 70 years old with a cervical HPV16 infection that either progressed to CIN3+ or cleared (not recorded which).

Note on this clone: The CDR3 end falls 3 residues outside the read, so it is completed with the germline J gene. The chain has TRBV5-4 and TRBJ2-5; the D is unclear. Germline V gene lookup returns CDR1 SGHNT and CDR2 YYREEE (reference sequence). Trimming shortened V by 2 bases and J by 3 bases, and 8 bases separated the two germline ends. The CDR3 sequence is 13 residues long. This chain's CDR3 is CASSLETEETQYF. Partial CDR3 DNA: TGTGCCAGCAGCTTAGAGACTGAAGAGACC.

This CDR3 reads CASGLTGGYSSGANVLTF. The DNA read from the CDR3 is TGTGCCAGTGGCCTTACGGGGGGCTACTCTTCTGGGGCCAACGTC. The rearrangement joins TRBV19 to TRBJ2-6; D may be TRBD2 (7 bases). The read ends 3 residues shy of where the CDR3 ends; the end is completed using the germline J gene. CDR1 is LNHDA, CDR2 SQIVND, per germline (reference sequence). The CDR3 is made up of 18 amino acids. Between the trimmed V and J ends, which lost 8 bases and 1 base, there was a span of 21 bases.

About this clone: The CDR3 end is not reached by the read, which stops 3 residues before it; the germline J gene fills it in. The rearrangement uses TRBV5-1 and TRBJ1-4, with a weak D call TRBD1 (6 bases). The CDR3 extends over 15 amino acids. The V gene lost 0 bases and the J gene lost 4 bases, with 10 bases spanning the gap. CDR1 and CDR2 from the germline V gene are SGHRS and YFSETQ. The CDR3 DNA, read in part, is TGCGCCAGCAGCTTGGGGACAGTAGGTAATGAAAAA. Amino acid sequence: CASSLGTVGNEK. The whole CDR3 reads CASSLGTVGNEKLFF.

Remarks on this clone: Read coverage stops 3 residues before the CDR3 terminus; the germline J gene supplies the remainder. V is TRBV7-9 and J is TRBJ2-3; D call uncertain. Germline assignment: CDR1 SEHNR and CDR2 FQNEAQ (reference sequence). The CDR3 consists of 14 residues. The CDR3 is CASSLAGIQQPQYF. Partial CDR3 DNA: TGTGCCAGCAGCTTAGCGGGCATCCAACAGCCG.

Remarks on this clone: Read sequence stops 3 residues before the CDR3 end, and the germline J gene provides the missing end. The chain is built from TRBV29-1 and TRBJ1-4; D possibly corresponds to TRBD1 (5 bases). CDR3 length: 15 amino acids. V dropped 3 bases and J dropped 0 bases, with 11 bases sitting between them. Germline CDR1 reads SQVTM; CDR2 reads ANQGSEA. The CDR3 DNA, read in part, is TGCAGCGTTGACGGGGGTTCCGCAACTAATGAAAAA. Its protein is CSVDGGSATNEK. The CDR3, in full, reads CSVDGGSATNEKLFF.

Concerning this clone: The read gets to within 3 residues of the CDR3 end, and the germline J gene fills in the rest. The chain couples TRBV19 to TRBJ2-3; TRBD1 agrees at 10 bases. There are 18 residues in the CDR3. The germline CDR1 and CDR2 sequences are LNHDA and SQIVND (reference sequence). This CDR3 is CASSTRDRGLASNQPQYF. Partial CDR3 DNA: TGTGCCAGTAGTACAAGGGACAGGGGTCTGGCTAGCAATCAGCCG.

The DNA read from the CDR3 is TGTGCCAGCAGCTTGGGACTAGCGGGATACTACGAG. Amino acids: CASSLGLAGYYE. In full, the CDR3 reads CASSLGLAGYYEQYF. The rearrangement uses TRBV5-4 and TRBJ2-7; TRBD2 matches 11 bases. The CDR3 is cut off 3 residues early in the read; its end comes from the germline J gene. This CDR3 is 15 amino acids long. V lost 0 bases to trimming and J lost 3 bases; unmatched junction nucleotides: 2. CDR1 SGHNT and CDR2 YYREEE come from the germline V gene (reference sequence).

Remarks on this clone: Read data end 3 residues before the CDR3 end; the end is taken from the germline J gene. Other DNA sequences within the sample encode an identical CDR3. The chain uses TRBV2 and TRBJ2-7, with 7 bases identical to TRBD1. The J segment lost 2 bases and the V segment lost 6 bases, leaving 4 bases of the junction unmatched. Per germline, CDR1 SNHLY and CDR2 FYNNEI. This CDR3 is built from 13 residues. CDR3 bases read: TGTGCCAGCAGAGGACAGGTAACCTACGAG. This translates into CASRGQVTYE. The complete CDR3 sequence is CASRGQVTYEQYF. Complete variable domain (other parts from reference TRBV2 and TRBJ2-7): EPEVTQTPSHQVTQMGQEVILRCVPISNHLYFYWYRQILGQKVEFLVSFYNNEISEKSEIFDDQFSVERPDGSNFTLKIRSTKLEDSAMYFCASRGQVTYEQYFGPGTRLTVT.

Turning to this clone: The observed sequence ends 3 residues before the CDR3 terminus, with the missing tail filled in from the germline J gene. The chain recombines TRBV7-6 with TRBJ1-1; D possibly corresponds to TRBD1 (5 bases). The V gene's germline CDR1 is SGHVS and CDR2 FNYEAQ. Trimming removed 5 bases from V and 7 bases from J, with 8 bases in between. The CDR3 is 11 amino acids. The DNA read from the CDR3 is TGTGCCAGCAGCCCAGGGAGTGAA. Translated: CASSPGSE. The whole CDR3 is CASSPGSEAFF.

About this clone: The CDR3 end is not reached by the read, which stops 3 residues before it; the germline J gene fills it in. The J gene is TRBJ2-7, the V gene TRBV6-2 or TRBV6-3; 8 positions match TRBD2. CDR1 and CDR2 from the germline V gene are MNHEY and SVGEGT. Trimming removed 7 bases from V and 0 bases from J; junction bases left unmatched: 5. This CDR3 is 14 amino acids long. CDR3 DNA, as far as it was read: TGTGCCAGCAACTTAGCGGGAATCTCCTACGAG. Translated: CASNLAGISYE. The full CDR3 protein is CASNLAGISYEQYF.

About this clone: From the germline J gene comes the end of the CDR3, since the read stops 3 residues before it. The chain is built from TRBV5-1 and TRBJ1-5; TRBD1 agrees at 9 bases. The CDR3 runs 21 residues. V was clipped by 4 bases and J by 0 bases; unmatched bases: 20. Germline V CDR1 and CDR2: SGHRS, YFSETQ. The CDR3 loop is CASSLKTGGAYRGSSNQPQHF. CDR3 DNA (partial): TGCGCCAGCAGCCTAAAAACAGGGGGCGCGTATAGGGGTAGTAGCAATCAGCCC.

A note on this clone: The read ends 3 residues early relative to the CDR3; the germline J gene fills the gap. The chain couples TRBV20-1 to TRBJ1-2; D is perhaps TRBD1 (5 bases). Germline lookup yields CDR1 DFQATT and CDR2 SNEGSKA (reference sequence). CDR3 length equals 12 residues. With 1 base removed from V and 5 bases from J, the gap between germline ends came to 8 bases. The sequenced CDR3 bases are TGCAGTGCTAGAGGGGGGGGGTATGGC. This sequence encodes CSARGGGYG. In full, the CDR3 is CSARGGGYGYTF.

With respect to this clone: The sequenced fragment ends 3 residues before the CDR3 boundary, so the rest is inferred from the germline J gene. This rearrangement joins TRBV18 to TRBJ1-2; D is uncertain. There are 12 residues in the CDR3. Germline loops: CDR1 KGHSH, CDR2 LQKENI. The sequenced part of the CDR3 DNA is TGTGCCAGCTCACCAGGCACAGATACC. It yields the protein CASSPGTDT. The entire CDR3 reads CASSPGTDTYTF.

CDR3 residues: CASRIRGGLYNEQFF. The sequenced CDR3 bases are TGCGCCAGCAGGATTCGCGGAGGTTTGTACAATGAG. This sequence joins TRBV5-1 and TRBJ2-1; weak D call: TRBD2 (5 bases). The sequence runs out 3 residues before the end of the CDR3; the remainder is reconstructed from the germline J gene. The V end was cut by 5 bases, the J end by 4 bases, with 16 bases between. The CDR3 spans 15 residues. Germline values: CDR1 SGHRS, CDR2 YFSETQ.

On this clone itself: The read terminates 3 residues ahead of where the CDR3 ends, so the germline J gene completes it. V gene TRBV18 combines with J gene TRBJ2-5; 7 bases align to TRBD2. The germline gives CDR1 KGHSH, CDR2 LQKENI. V was clipped by 4 bases and J by 5 bases; unmatched bases: 13. This CDR3 comprises 16 residues. The CDR3 loop is CASSLSRAGNGETQYF. The CDR3 DNA, read in part, is TGTGCCAGCTCACTAAGCCGAGCGGGGAACGGGGAGACC.

On this clone itself: Coverage ceases 3 residues before the CDR3 finishes, and the germline J gene fills in the end. The chain couples TRBV19 to TRBJ1-2; 9 nucleotides agree with TRBD1. This CDR3 has 14 residues. CDR1 and CDR2 (germline): LNHDA, SQIVND (reference sequence). The CDR3 sequence: CASSIGQGVHDYTF. The part of the CDR3 DNA that was read is TGTGCCAGTAGTATAGGACAGGGGGTCCATGAC.

Notes on this clone: The read ends 3 residues before the CDR3 terminus; that terminus is restored from the germline J gene. This chain links TRBV18 with TRBJ1-2; the D is unclear. Germline lookup yields CDR1 KGHSH and CDR2 LQKENI. The CDR3 is 12 residues long. This chain's CDR3 is CASSPSGYEYTF. The covered CDR3 bases are TGTGCCAGCTCACCGAGCGGCTACGAG.

Note on this clone: The CDR3 end lies 3 residues beyond the end of the read and is filled in from the germline J gene. V is TRBV30 and J is TRBJ2-3; tentative D call: TRBD1 (6 bases). Germline V CDR1 and CDR2: GTSNPN, SVGIG (reference sequence). This CDR3 has 13 amino acids. The part of the CDR3 DNA that was read is TGTGCCTGGACCAATACCGGACCAGGGGCG. Its protein product is CAWTNTGPGA. The entire CDR3 reads CAWTNTGPGAQYF.

Concerning this clone: The read gets to within 3 residues of the CDR3 end, and the germline J gene fills in the rest. The chain uses TRBV7-2 and TRBJ1-2, with no clear D. The length of the CDR3 is 13 residues. Germline values: CDR1 SGHTA, CDR2 FQGNSA. Trimming cost V 1 base and J 5 bases, with 8 bases left between them. Partial CDR3 DNA: TGTGCCAGCAGCTTAGACAGCTCTTATGGC. It yields the protein CASSLDSSYG. The full CDR3 sequence reads CASSLDSSYGYTF.

Concerning this clone itself: The CDR3 goes on 3 residues after the read ends, and that part is filled in from the germline J gene. V and J are TRBV20-1 and TRBJ1-1; D gene ambiguous. In germline, CDR1 is DFQATT, CDR2 SNEGSKA (reference sequence). V dropped 3 bases and J dropped 0 bases, with 5 bases sitting between them. The CDR3 loop spans 12 amino acids. The covered CDR3 bases are TGCAGTGCTAGTTCCGTGAACACTGAA. Protein product: CSASSVNTE. The CDR3 reads in full as CSASSVNTEAFF.

As concerns this clone: The CDR3 end is not reached by the read, which stops 3 residues before it; the germline J gene fills it in. The chain combines TRBV7-9 with TRBJ1-3, with D possibly being TRBD1 (5 bases). The CDR3 consists of 14 residues. V was shortened by 6 bases and J by 4 bases, with 13 bases between the two germline ends. Per germline, CDR1 SEHNR and CDR2 FQNEAQ (reference sequence). CDR3 region: CASSGGGSGNTIYF. Incomplete CDR3 DNA: TGTGCCAGCAGTGGTGGGGGGTCCGGAAACACC.

Notes on this clone: The read ends 3 residues before the CDR3 terminus; that terminus is restored from the germline J gene. V and J are TRBV13 and TRBJ2-5; D is possibly TRBD2 (6 bases). Trimming cost V 5 bases and J 2 bases, with 18 bases left between them. The germline V gene encodes CDR1 PRHDT and CDR2 FYEKMQ (reference sequence). The CDR3 loop spans 16 amino acids. CDR3 bases read: TGTGCCAGCAGCCCCCTTGTGGGGGGTGATCAAGAGACC. Its translation: CASSPLVGGDQET. The full CDR3 reads CASSPLVGGDQETQYF.

On this clone: Read coverage stops 3 residues before the CDR3 terminus; the germline J gene supplies the remainder. This chain joins TRBV20-1 and TRBJ2-3; 11 bases fit TRBD2. Germline CDR1 and CDR2: DFQATT and SNEGSKA (reference sequence). J lost 3 bases, V lost 5 bases, and 7 bases had no gene match. The CDR3 length is 15 residues. The chain's CDR3 is CSAPQLAGATDTQYF. CDR3 DNA (partial): TGCAGTGCTCCACAACTAGCGGGGGCAACAGATACG.

Of note for this clone: The read is 3 residues too short to cover the CDR3 end, so that end is filled in from the germline J gene. The genes are TRBV19 and TRBJ2-7; tentative D call: TRBD1 (5 bases). The germline V gene encodes CDR1 LNHDA and CDR2 SQIVND (reference sequence). Trimming removed 3 bases at V and 6 bases at J, with 18 bases between. The CDR3 runs 15 residues. The CDR3 bases that were read are TGTGCCAGTAGTATTAGGGGCTTGCGTGGGGCCGAG. This codes for CASSIRGLRGAE. The whole CDR3 reads CASSIRGLRGAEQYF.

As to this clone: From the germline J gene comes the end of the CDR3, since the read stops 3 residues before it. The chain couples TRBV30 to TRBJ2-7, with D perhaps matching TRBD1 (6 bases). The V and J ends lost 0 bases and 3 bases respectively, with 9 bases between them. Germline V gene sequence: CDR1 GTSNPN, CDR2 SVGIG (reference sequence). This CDR3 comprises 13 residues. The CDR3 sequence is CAWSVGQSYEQYF. Partial CDR3 DNA: TGTGCCTGGAGTGTAGGACAGAGCTACGAG.

Details on this clone: The missing CDR3 end, 3 residues past where the read stops, is filled in from the germline J gene. The chain carries TRBV7-9 and TRBJ1-1; D is uncertain. The CDR3 length is 14 residues. Per germline, CDR1 SEHNR and CDR2 FQNEAQ (reference sequence). The DNA read from the CDR3 is TGTGCCAGCAGCGAAGCTAGCGGGATAGAGACA. This codes for CASSEASGIET. The entire CDR3 protein is CASSEASGIETAFF.

A note on this clone: The read ends 3 residues early relative to the CDR3; the germline J gene fills the gap. The genes are TRBV18 and TRBJ1-2, with TRBD1 matching over 7 bases. The CDR3 loop spans 14 amino acids. Germline V gene data show CDR1 as KGHSH and CDR2 as LQKENI. This chain's CDR3 is CASSPDRAKYDYTF. The sequenced CDR3 bases are TGTGCCAGCTCACCAGACAGGGCTAAATACGAC. The complete variable domain, with remaining parts taken from reference TRBV18 and TRBJ1-2, reads NAGVMQNPRHLVRRRGQEARLRCSPMKGHSHVYWYRQLPEEGLKFMVYLQKENIIDESGMPKERFSAEFPKEGPSILRIQQVVRGDSAAYFCASSPDRAKYDYTFGSGTRLTVV.

Note on this clone: The sequenced fragment ends 3 residues before the CDR3 boundary, so the rest is inferred from the germline J gene. The chain is built from TRBV20-1 and TRBJ2-3; 7 positions agree with TRBD2. Germline V lookup: CDR1 DFQATT, CDR2 SNEGSKA (reference sequence). The CDR3 spans 14 residues. CDR3 bases read: TGCAGTGCTAGGAAAAGGCTAGCGGCAACAACG. Amino acids: CSARKRLAATT. The whole CDR3 is CSARKRLAATTQYF.

On this clone itself: The read is 3 residues too short to cover the CDR3 end, so that end is filled in from the germline J gene. The J gene is TRBJ1-1, the V gene TRBV2, with D tentatively TRBD1 (6 bases). Germline loops: CDR1 SNHLY, CDR2 FYNNEI. The CDR3 sequence is 13 residues long. The CDR3 bases that were read are TGTGCCAGCAGTGAACAGGGGTCTGGTGAG. Encoded protein: CASSEQGSGE. The CDR3 in full is CASSEQGSGEAFF.

Points on this clone: The junction does not match germline at one end; this may be a read error. Coverage ceases 3 residues before the CDR3 finishes, and the germline J gene fills in the end. The identical CDR3 is also encoded by other nucleotide sequences in the sample. The chain uses TRBV30 and TRBJ1-3; D remains ambiguous. The length of the CDR3 is 14 residues. The germline CDR1 and CDR2 sequences are GTSNPN and SVGIG (reference sequence). CDR3 amino acids: CACPRDNSGNTIYF. The CDR3 DNA, read in part, is TGTGCCTGCCCCAGAGACAACTCTGGAAACACA.